The TCR beta chain described here comes from a study of identifying expanded T cells in peripheral blood. This table comes from immunoSEQ multiplex PCR, and its TCRdb copy is limited to in-frame clones, with some not included. The sample holds 100,000 or so clones, about 89% seen once. Germline V gene sequence: CDR1 MNHNY, CDR2 SVGAGI (reference sequence). V was pared by 4 bases and J by 2 bases, with 13 bases between. The CDR3 is made up of 15 amino acids. The V and J genes are TRBV6-6 and TRBJ2-3; D not resolved. Sequencing was performed on blood. This receptor was obtained from a person aged 18 to 70 in good health. CDR3 coding DNA: TGTGCCAGCAGTTCCCACATGAGCACCACAGATACGCAGTATTTT. Encoded protein: CASSSHMSTTDTQYF.